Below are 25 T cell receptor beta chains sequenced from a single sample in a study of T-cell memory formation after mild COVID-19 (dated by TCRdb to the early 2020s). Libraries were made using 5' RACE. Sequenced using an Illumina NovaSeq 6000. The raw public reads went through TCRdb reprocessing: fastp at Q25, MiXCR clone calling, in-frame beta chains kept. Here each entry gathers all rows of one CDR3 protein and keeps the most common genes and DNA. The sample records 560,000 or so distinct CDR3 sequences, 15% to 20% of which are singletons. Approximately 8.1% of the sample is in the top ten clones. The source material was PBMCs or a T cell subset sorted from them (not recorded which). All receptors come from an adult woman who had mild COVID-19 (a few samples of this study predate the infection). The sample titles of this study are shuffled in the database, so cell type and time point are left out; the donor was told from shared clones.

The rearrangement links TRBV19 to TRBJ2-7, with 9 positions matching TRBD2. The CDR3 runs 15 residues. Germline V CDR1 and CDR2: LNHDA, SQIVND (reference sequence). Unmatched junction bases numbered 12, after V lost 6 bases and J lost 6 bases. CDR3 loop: CASRRPGGRGAEQYF. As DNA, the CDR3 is TGTGCCAGTAGGCGTCCGGGCGGGAGGGGAGCCGAGCAGTACTTC.

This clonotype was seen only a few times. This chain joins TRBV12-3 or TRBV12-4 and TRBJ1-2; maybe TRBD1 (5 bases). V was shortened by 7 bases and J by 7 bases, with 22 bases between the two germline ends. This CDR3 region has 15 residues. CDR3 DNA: TGTGCCAGCATGCCCATCCCCTCCGGGGACGGTGGCTACACCTTC. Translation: CASMPIPSGDGGYTF.

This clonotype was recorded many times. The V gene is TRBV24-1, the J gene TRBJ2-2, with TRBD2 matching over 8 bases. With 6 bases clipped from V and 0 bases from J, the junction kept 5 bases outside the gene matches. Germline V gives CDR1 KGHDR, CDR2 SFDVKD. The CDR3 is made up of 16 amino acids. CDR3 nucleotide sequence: TGTGCCACCAGTCCTGAGCGGGGGACGAACACCGGGGAGCTGTTTTTT. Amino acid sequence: CATSPERGTNTGELFF.

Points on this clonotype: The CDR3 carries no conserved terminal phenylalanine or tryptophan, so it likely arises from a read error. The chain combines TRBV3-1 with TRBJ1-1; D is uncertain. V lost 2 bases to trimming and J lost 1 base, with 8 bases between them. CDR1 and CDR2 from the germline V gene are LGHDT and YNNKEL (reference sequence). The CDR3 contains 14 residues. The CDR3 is CASSQRTENTEAFL. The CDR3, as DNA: TGTGCCAGCAGCCAAAGAACGGAGAACACTGAAGCTTTCCTT.

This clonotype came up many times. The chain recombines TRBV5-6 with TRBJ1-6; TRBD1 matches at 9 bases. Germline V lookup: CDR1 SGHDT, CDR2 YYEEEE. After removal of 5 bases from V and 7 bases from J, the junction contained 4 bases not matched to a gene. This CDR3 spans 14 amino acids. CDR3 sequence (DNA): TGTGCCAGCAGGAGGACAGGGGCCAATTCACCCCTCCACTTT. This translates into CASRRTGANSPLHF. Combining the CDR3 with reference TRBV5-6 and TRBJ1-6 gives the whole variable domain DAGVTQSPTHLIKTRGQQVTLRCSPKSGHDTVSWYQQALGQGPQFIFQYYEEEERQRGNFPDRFSGHQFPNYSSELNVNALLLGDSALYLCASRRTGANSPLHFGNGTRLTVT.

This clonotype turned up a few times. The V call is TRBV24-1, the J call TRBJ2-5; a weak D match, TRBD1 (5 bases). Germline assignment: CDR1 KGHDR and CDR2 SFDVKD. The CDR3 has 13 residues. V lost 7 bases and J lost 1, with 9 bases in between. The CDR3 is CATRETAQETQYF. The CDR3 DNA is TGTGCCACCAGGGAGACAGCCCAAGAGACCCAGTACTTC.

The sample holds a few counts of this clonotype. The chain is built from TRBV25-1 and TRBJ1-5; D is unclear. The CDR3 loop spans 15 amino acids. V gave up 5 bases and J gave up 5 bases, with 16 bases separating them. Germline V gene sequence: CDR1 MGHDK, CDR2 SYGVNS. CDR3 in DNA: TGTGCCAGCAGTTCCCCCCAGTGGGGTGATCAGCCCCAGCATTTT. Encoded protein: CASSSPQWGDQPQHF. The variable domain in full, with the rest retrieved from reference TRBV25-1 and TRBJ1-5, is EADIYQTPRYLVIGTGKKITLECSQTMGHDKMYWYQQDPGMELHLIHYSYGVNSTEKGDLSSESTVSRIRTEHFPLTLESARPSHTSQYLCASSSPQWGDQPQHFGDGTRLSIL.

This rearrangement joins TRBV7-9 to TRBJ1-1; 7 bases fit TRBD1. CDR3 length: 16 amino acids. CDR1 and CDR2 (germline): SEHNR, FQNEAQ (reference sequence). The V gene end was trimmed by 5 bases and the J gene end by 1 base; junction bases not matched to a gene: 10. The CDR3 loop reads CASSRGGGRGNTEAFF. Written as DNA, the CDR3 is TGTGCCAGCAGCAGAGGGGGCGGCAGGGGGAACACTGAAGCTTTCTTT.

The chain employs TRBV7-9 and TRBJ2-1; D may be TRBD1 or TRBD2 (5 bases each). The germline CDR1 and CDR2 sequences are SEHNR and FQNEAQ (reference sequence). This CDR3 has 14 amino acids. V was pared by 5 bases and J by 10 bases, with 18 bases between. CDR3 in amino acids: CASSISPWDGEQFF. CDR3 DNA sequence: TGTGCCAGCAGCATAAGCCCCTGGGACGGAGAGCAGTTCTTC.

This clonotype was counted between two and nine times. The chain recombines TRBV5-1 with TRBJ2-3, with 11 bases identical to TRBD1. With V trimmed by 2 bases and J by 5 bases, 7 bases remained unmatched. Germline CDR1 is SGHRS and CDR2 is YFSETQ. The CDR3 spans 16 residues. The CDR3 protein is CASSFWTGGGGDTQYF. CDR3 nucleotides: TGCGCCAGCAGCTTCTGGACAGGGGGCGGGGGAGATACGCAGTATTTT.

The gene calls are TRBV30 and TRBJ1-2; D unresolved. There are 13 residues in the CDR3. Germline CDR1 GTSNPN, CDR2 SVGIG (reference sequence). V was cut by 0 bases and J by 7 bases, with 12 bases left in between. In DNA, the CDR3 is TGTGCCTGGAGTGTCCACCGGTCGGGTGGCTACACCTTC. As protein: CAWSVHRSGGYTF.

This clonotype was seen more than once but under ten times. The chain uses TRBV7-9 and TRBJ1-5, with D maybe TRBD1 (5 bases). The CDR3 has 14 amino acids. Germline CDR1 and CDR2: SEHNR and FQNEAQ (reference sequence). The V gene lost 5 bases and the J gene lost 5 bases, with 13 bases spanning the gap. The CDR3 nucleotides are TGTGCCAGCAGCCCCGGGCAGGGTGATCAGCCCCAGCATTTT. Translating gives CASSPGQGDQPQHF. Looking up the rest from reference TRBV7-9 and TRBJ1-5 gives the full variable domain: DTGVSQNPRHKITKRGQNVTFRCDPISEHNRLYWYRQTLGQGPEFLTYFQNEAQLEKSRLLSDRFSAERPKGSFSTLEIQRTEQGDSAMYLCASSPGQGDQPQHFGDGTRLSIL.

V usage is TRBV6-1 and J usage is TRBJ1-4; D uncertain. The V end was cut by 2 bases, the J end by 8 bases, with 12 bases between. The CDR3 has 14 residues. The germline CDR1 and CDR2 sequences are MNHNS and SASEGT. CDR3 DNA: TGTGCCAGCAGTGAAACCTGGAAGCGGGAAAAACTGTTTTTT. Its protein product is CASSETWKREKLFF.

In nucleotides, the CDR3 is TGTGCCAGCAGCTTGCCCACCACAGATACGCAGTATTTT. Its translation: CASSLPTTDTQYF. J is TRBJ2-3 and V is TRBV5-4; D unresolved. Germline CDR1 and CDR2: SGHNT and YYREEE (reference sequence). Trimming left V 1 base short and J 2 bases short, with 5 bases between. The CDR3 is 13 residues long.

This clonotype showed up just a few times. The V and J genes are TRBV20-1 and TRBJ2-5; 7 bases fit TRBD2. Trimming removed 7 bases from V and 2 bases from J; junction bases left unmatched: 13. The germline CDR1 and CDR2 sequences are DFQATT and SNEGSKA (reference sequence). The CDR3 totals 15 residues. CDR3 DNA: TGCAGTGGGGAGAGTGGCGGGGGTATGCAAGAGACCCAGTACTTC. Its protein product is CSGESGGGMQETQYF.

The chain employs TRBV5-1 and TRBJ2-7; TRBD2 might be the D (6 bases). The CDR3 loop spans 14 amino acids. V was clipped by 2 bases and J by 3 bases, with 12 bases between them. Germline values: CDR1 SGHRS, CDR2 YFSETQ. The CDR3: CASSLGTYDYEQYF. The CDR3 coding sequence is TGCGCCAGCAGCTTAGGGACTTACGACTACGAGCAGTACTTC.

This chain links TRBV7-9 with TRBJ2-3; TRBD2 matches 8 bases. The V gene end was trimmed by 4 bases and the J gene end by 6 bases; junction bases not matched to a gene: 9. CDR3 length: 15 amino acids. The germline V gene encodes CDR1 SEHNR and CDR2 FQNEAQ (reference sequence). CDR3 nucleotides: TGTGCCAGCAGCTCATTAGCGGGGTTGTTGGATACGCAGTATTTT. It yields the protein CASSSLAGLLDTQYF.

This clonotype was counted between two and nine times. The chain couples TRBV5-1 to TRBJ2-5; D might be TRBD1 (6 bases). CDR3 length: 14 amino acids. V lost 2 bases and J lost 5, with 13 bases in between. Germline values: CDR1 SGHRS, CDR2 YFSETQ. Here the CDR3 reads CASSFRGRDETQYF. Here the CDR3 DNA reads TGCGCCAGCAGCTTCAGGGGCCGGGATGAGACCCAGTACTTC.

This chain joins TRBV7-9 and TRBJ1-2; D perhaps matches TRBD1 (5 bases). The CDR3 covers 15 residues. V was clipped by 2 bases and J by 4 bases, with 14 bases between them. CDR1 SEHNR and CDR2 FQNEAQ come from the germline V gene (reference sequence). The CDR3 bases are TGTGCCAGCAGCTTAAGTGTCAGGGCCGGCTATGGCTACACCTTC. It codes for CASSLSVRAGYGYTF.

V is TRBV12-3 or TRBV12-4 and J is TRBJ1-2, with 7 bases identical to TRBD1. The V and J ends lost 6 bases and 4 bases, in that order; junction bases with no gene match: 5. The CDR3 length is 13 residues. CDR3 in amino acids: CASSTGTAYGYTF. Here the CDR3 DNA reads TGTGCCAGCAGCACCGGGACAGCCTATGGCTACACCTTC.

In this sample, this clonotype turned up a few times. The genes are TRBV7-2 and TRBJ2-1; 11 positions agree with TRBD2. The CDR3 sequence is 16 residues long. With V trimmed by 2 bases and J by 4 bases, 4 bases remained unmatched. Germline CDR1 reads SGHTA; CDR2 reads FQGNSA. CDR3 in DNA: TGTGCCAGCAGCTTAATGGGGACTAGCGGTTACAATGAGCAGTTCTTC. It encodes CASSLMGTSGYNEQFF.

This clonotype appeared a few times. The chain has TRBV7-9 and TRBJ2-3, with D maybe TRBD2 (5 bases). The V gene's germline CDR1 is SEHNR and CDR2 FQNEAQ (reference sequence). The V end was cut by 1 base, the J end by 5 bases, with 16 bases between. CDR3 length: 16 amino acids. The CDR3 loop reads CASSLGTHNVGDTQYF. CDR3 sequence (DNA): TGTGCCAGCAGCTTAGGGACTCACAACGTGGGAGATACGCAGTATTTT.

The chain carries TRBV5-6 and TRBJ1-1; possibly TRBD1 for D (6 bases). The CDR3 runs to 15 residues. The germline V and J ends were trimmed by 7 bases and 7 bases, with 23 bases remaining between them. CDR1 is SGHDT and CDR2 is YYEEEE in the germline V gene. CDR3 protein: CASGRGPRGVSEAFF. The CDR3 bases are TGTGCCAGCGGCAGAGGTCCGAGGGGGGTGAGTGAAGCTTTCTTT.

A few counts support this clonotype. The CDR3: CSVEDTSGGGEQYF. Written as DNA, the CDR3 is TGCAGCGTTGAAGATACGTCAGGGGGTGGTGAGCAGTACTTC. The chain combines TRBV29-1 with TRBJ2-7, with 7 bases that match TRBD1. The germline gives CDR1 SQVTM, CDR2 ANQGSEA. CDR3 length: 14 amino acids. Trimming cost V 0 bases and J 7 bases; bases outside gene matches: 9.

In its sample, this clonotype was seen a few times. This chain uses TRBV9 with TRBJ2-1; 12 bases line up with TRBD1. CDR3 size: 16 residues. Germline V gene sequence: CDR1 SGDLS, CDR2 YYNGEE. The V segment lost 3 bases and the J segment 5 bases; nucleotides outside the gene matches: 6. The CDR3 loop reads CASSGDRGHQDNEQFF. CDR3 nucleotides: TGTGCCAGCAGCGGGGACAGGGGGCATCAAGACAATGAGCAGTTCTTC.